The sequence of this T cell receptor (beta chain) was determined in a study of T cells expressing NK-cell markers. Looking at the study overall: Sorted CD3+CD56-NKG2C+, CD3+CD56+NKG2C- and CD3+CD56+NKG2C+ T cells were the source of the TCR beta repertoires. HCMV seropositivity marked seven of the eight sequenced donors; one was seronegative. Study-level findings and limits: Five or six of the donors carried dominant NKG2C+ clonotypes that took up roughly 1.0-8% of their CD8+ T cells.

The CDR3 totals 15 residues. Germline V gives CDR1 SGHAT, CDR2 FQNNGV. TCRdb reanalyzed the 5' RACE reads and collapses them to one entry per CDR3 protein, without DNA. Its listing shows about half a million distinct CDR3 sequences. A remark on this clonotype: Its antigen is undetermined.

The sequence was collected from a woman in her forties or fifties in good health. The chain links TRBV11-2 to TRBJ2-7; TCRdb's D gene call, TRBD2, goes unchecked for lack of DNA. The sample was blood T cells: a sorted CD56 or NKG2C T cell subset, CD4+ or CD8+ T cells, or bulk PBMC T cells (not recorded which). The CDR3 spells CASSPRLAAAYEQYF.